The 17 T cell receptor beta chains below come from one sample, sequenced in a study of graft-versus-host responses after intestinal transplantation. Here immunoSEQ multiplex PCR was the method, and the copy in TCRdb shows in-frame clones only, minus some. Of some 93,000 clones in the sample, 90% to 95% are singletons; the top ten hold 0.4% to 0.5%. Their cognate antigens are unknown. Sequenced here: unstimulated CD8+ T cells sorted from spleen or lymph node cells, sampled before intestinal transplant. The receptors were sampled from a human donor who received an intestinal transplant.

CDR3 sequence reads: CASRWTGGGEAFF. The CDR3 nucleotides are TGTGCCAGTAGATGGACAGGGGGCGGCGAAGCTTTCTTT. The chain links TRBV19 to TRBJ1-1; 11 nucleotides align to TRBD1. Germline V gives CDR1 LNHDA, CDR2 SQIVND (reference sequence). Losses at the gene ends were 6 bases for V and 8 bases for J; bases not matched to a gene: 5. CDR3 size: 13 residues.

This clone was found once. V is TRBV14 and J is TRBJ2-1; 9 bases align to TRBD1. V was clipped by 5 bases and J by 4 bases; unmatched bases: 6. Germline values: CDR1 SGHDN, CDR2 FVKESK. The CDR3 has 15 amino acids. CDR3 sequence reads: CASSFRQGVYNEQFF. The CDR3 DNA sequence: TGTGCCAGCAGCTTCCGACAGGGGGTATACAATGAGCAGTTCTTC.

The chain joins TRBV19 to TRBJ1-2; D possibly corresponds to TRBD1 (5 bases). The V end was cut by 4 bases, the J end by 4 bases, with 13 bases between. Germline lookup yields CDR1 LNHDA and CDR2 SQIVND (reference sequence). This CDR3 region has 14 residues. CDR3 sequence (DNA): TGTGCCAGTAGTACCCGGGGAGGGACCTATGGCTACACCTTC. Translation gives CASSTRGGTYGYTF. The complete variable domain, with remaining parts taken from reference TRBV19 and TRBJ1-2, reads DGGITQSPKYLFRKEGQNVTLSCEQNLNHDAMYWYRQDPGQGLRLIYYSQIVNDFQKGDIAEGYSVSREKKESFPLTVTSAQKNPTAFYLCASSTRGGTYGYTFGSGTRLTVV.

In its sample, this clone was seen a few times. This rearrangement joins TRBV7-9 to TRBJ2-7; D unresolved. V lost 4 bases and J lost 1, with 8 bases in between. This CDR3 contains 13 residues. CDR1 is SEHNR and CDR2 is FQNEAQ in the germline V gene (reference sequence). The CDR3 spells CASSWAESYEQYF. For the CDR3, the DNA is TGTGCCAGCAGCTGGGCAGAATCCTACGAGCAGTACTTC.

This chain uses TRBV28 with TRBJ2-1; D not resolved. Germline V gene sequence: CDR1 MDHEN, CDR2 SYDVKM. V dropped 5 bases and J dropped 1 base, with 9 bases sitting between them. The CDR3 extends over 14 amino acids. The CDR3 is CASSTDKSYNEQFF. CDR3 DNA: TGTGCCAGCAGTACCGACAAATCCTACAATGAGCAGTTCTTC.

The chain combines TRBV11-1 with TRBJ2-7; 7 bases are a match to TRBD2. This CDR3 region has 13 residues. Losses at the gene ends were 4 bases for V and 4 bases for J; bases not matched to a gene: 4. Germline assignment: CDR1 SGHAT and CDR2 FQDESV (reference sequence). This chain's CDR3 is CASSSTSMYEQYF. CDR3 DNA: TGTGCCAGCAGCTCGACTAGCATGTACGAGCAGTACTTC.

The gene calls are TRBV4-1 and TRBJ2-1, with D tentatively TRBD2 (5 bases). V was shortened by 3 bases and J by 6 bases, with 15 bases between the two germline ends. CDR3 length: 15 residues. Germline V gene data show CDR1 as MGHRA and CDR2 as YSYEKL. The CDR3 is CASSHVRASVNEQFF. CDR3 in DNA: TGCGCCAGCAGCCATGTGAGGGCGAGTGTCAATGAGCAGTTCTTC.

The chain combines TRBV9 with TRBJ1-2, with 8 bases matching TRBD1. The CDR3 spans 15 residues. Germline V gene sequence: CDR1 SGDLS, CDR2 YYNGEE. Trimming removed 4 bases from V and 3 bases from J; junction bases left unmatched: 8. The CDR3 region has the DNA TGTGCCAGCAGCCCCAATACAGGGGGGGACTATGGCTACACCTTC. This sequence encodes CASSPNTGGDYGYTF. The whole variable domain, filled in from reference TRBV9 and TRBJ1-2, reads DSGVTQTPKHLITATGQRVTLRCSPRSGDLSVYWYQQSLDQGLQFLIQYYNGEERAKGNILERFSAQQFPDLHSELNLSSLELGDSALYFCASSPNTGGDYGYTFGSGTRLTVV.

The genes are TRBV18 and TRBJ2-7; perhaps TRBD2 as D (6 bases). Trimming shortened V by 6 bases and J by 3 bases, and 15 bases separated the two germline ends. Germline CDR1 reads KGHSH; CDR2 reads LQKENI. This CDR3 region has 14 residues. The CDR3: CASSTTGLYYEQYF. The CDR3 DNA follows: TGTGCCAGCTCGACCACGGGACTTTACTACGAGCAGTACTTC.

The chain couples TRBV6-5 to TRBJ2-5; tentative D call: TRBD2 (7 bases). Germline V lookup: CDR1 MNHEY, CDR2 SVGAGI. The ends were cut back, 2 bases at V and 3 bases at J, with 10 bases in the middle. The CDR3 loop spans 14 amino acids. This CDR3 reads CASSYEGGKETQYF. The DNA for the CDR3 is TGTGCCAGCAGTTACGAGGGGGGGAAAGAGACCCAGTACTTC.

This clone has just one count. This chain connects TRBV27 to TRBJ2-2; D is uncertain. The germline V gene encodes CDR1 MNHEY and CDR2 SMNVEV (reference sequence). The germline V and J ends were trimmed by 6 bases and 0 bases, with 5 bases remaining between them. The CDR3 consists of 13 residues. The CDR3 region is CASRGPNTGELFF. In DNA form, the CDR3 reads TGTGCCAGCAGGGGCCCGAACACCGGGGAGCTGTTTTTT.

The rearrangement uses TRBV27 and TRBJ1-1; D is undetermined. The CDR3 extends over 15 amino acids. The V and J ends lost 5 bases and 1 base respectively, with 14 bases between them. Germline V gene lookup returns CDR1 MNHEY and CDR2 SMNVEV (reference sequence). The CDR3 loop reads CASSPPGSRNTEAFF. CDR3 bases: TGTGCCAGCAGTCCACCGGGGTCCAGGAACACTGAAGCTTTCTTT.

This chain uses TRBV6-1 with TRBJ2-7, with D possibly matching TRBD1 (5 bases). This CDR3 is 15 amino acids long. The V end lost 6 bases, the J end lost 5 bases, and 20 bases lay between the germline ends. CDR1 is MNHNS, CDR2 SASEGT, per germline. Here the CDR3 DNA reads TGTGCCAGCAGCCTCAGCAGGGATAGGGCGGACGAGCAGTACTTC. Its protein product is CASSLSRDRADEQYF.

The rearrangement uses TRBV7-9 and TRBJ1-2, with D unresolved. The V end was cut by 7 bases, the J end by 2 bases, with 8 bases between. Per the germline V gene, CDR1 is SEHNR and CDR2 is FQNEAQ (reference sequence). CDR3 length: 12 residues. CDR3 sequence: CASTDTNYGYTF. Written as DNA, the CDR3 is TGTGCCAGCACCGACACCAACTATGGCTACACCTTC.

The chain joins TRBV6-5 to TRBJ1-2; D is perhaps TRBD1 (6 bases). CDR1 and CDR2 (germline): MNHEY, SVGAGI. The CDR3 spans 13 residues. Trimming pared 5 bases from V and 8 bases from J, leaving 15 bases between. The CDR3 sequence: CASSEWDKEGYTF. Here the CDR3 DNA reads TGTGCCAGCAGTGAATGGGACAAAGAGGGCTACACCTTC.

This clone was picked up one time. The CDR3 DNA is TGTGCCAGCGCGACTAGCGGGAGTAATGAGCAGTTCTTC. The encoded protein is CASATSGSNEQFF. This rearrangement joins TRBV2 to TRBJ2-1; 12 nucleotides align to TRBD2. V was clipped by 8 bases and J by 7 bases; unmatched bases: 3. The CDR3 length is 13 residues. CDR1 is SNHLY and CDR2 is FYNNEI in the germline V gene.

This sequence joins TRBV5-4 and TRBJ1-2, with D hard to call. The V gene lost 2 bases and the J gene lost 12 bases, with 14 bases spanning the gap. The CDR3 consists of 12 residues. Germline values: CDR1 SGHNT, CDR2 YYREEE (reference sequence). The DNA for the CDR3 is TGTGCCAGCAGCTTCCCGGGAGCCCAGGACACCTTC. Protein sequence: CASSFPGAQDTF.